A single sample is the source of the 4 T cell receptor beta chains below, sequenced in a study of T cells after yellow fever vaccination. Using its own MiXCR run on the 5' RACE reads, TCRdb lists one record per CDR3 protein. Altogether 300,000 to 400,000 distinct CDR3 sequences are present, about 10% being singletons, with the ten largest covering over 3%. The sample in question was CD4+ T cells sorted from PBMCs, obtained 45 days after the yellow fever booster vaccination. The receptor source for this set is a man between 18 and 29 years old who received the YFV17D yellow fever vaccine.

Ten or more counts support this clonotype. This rearrangement joins TRBV5-5 to TRBJ1-6; a possible D gene is TRBD1 (6 bases). Germline loops: CDR1 SGHKS, CDR2 YYEKEE (reference sequence). This CDR3 spans 11 amino acids. V gave up 6 bases and J gave up 12 bases, with 10 bases separating them. CDR3 region: CASTEGGPLHF. DNA of the CDR3: TGTGCCAGCACCGAGGGGGGACCCCTCCACTTT.

DNA of the CDR3: TGTGCCAGCAGTTCAGGGCCACATTCACCCCTCCACTTT. Translating it yields CASSSGPHSPLHF. V and J are TRBV6-6 and TRBJ1-6; D might be TRBD1 (5 bases). This CDR3 comprises 13 residues. V shed 4 bases and J shed 8 bases, with 9 bases lying between them. CDR1 is MNHNY, CDR2 SVGAGI, per germline (reference sequence).

The chain uses TRBV28 and TRBJ2-2; maybe TRBD1 (5 bases). The CDR3 has 14 residues. V was shortened by 6 bases and J by 4 bases, with 12 bases between the two germline ends. Germline lookup yields CDR1 MDHEN and CDR2 SYDVKM. The CDR3 DNA is TGTGCCAGCAGCCGAAGACAGTCCACCGGGGAGCTGTTTTTT. It specifies CASSRRQSTGELFF. Full variable domain (outside the CDR3, taken from reference TRBV28 and TRBJ2-2): DVKVTQSSRYLVKRTGEKVFLECVQDMDHENMFWYRQDPGLGLRLIYFSYDVKMKEKGDIPEGYSVSREKKERFSLILESASTNQTSMYLCASSRRQSTGELFFGEGSRLTVL.

This clonotype came up a few times. The chain joins TRBV11-2 to TRBJ2-7; the D gene is possibly TRBD2 (6 bases). Germline lookup yields CDR1 SGHAT and CDR2 FQNNGV. The V end lost 4 bases, the J end lost 3 bases, and 10 bases lay between the germline ends. The CDR3 length is 13 residues. CDR3 region: CASSSGTGYEQYV. CDR3 nucleotide sequence: TGTGCCAGCAGCTCCGGGACTGGCTACGAGCAGTACGTC.